What follows are 10 T cell receptor beta chains derived from one specimen sequenced in a study of tumor-infiltrating lymphocytes in primary liver carcinoma (dated by TCRdb to about 2017). Total RNA and DNA were co-extracted from about 19-30 mg of bulk tissue with the AllPrep DNA/RNA mini kit, without cell sorting. TCRdb lists the instrument as Illumina HiSeq 2500. Using a constant-region primer and ProtoScript II reverse transcriptase, TCRbeta-specific cDNA was reverse-transcribed from about 540 ng total RNA. Construction of the TCRbeta libraries relied on three nested rounds of multiplex PCR, following a slightly modified ARM-PCR procedure. Each of the first two PCR rounds ran for roughly 9 cycles using multiplex TRBV1-TRBV30 forward primers together with a Cbeta reverse primer. TCRdb ran its own pipeline on the public reads, namely fastp trimming at Q25 and MiXCR clone calling, and kept in-frame beta chains. Entries are consolidated by CDR3 protein sequence, retaining the most common genes and DNA. Counted in this sample were under 45,000 distinct CDR3 sequences; under 75% of them appeared once. The ten largest clones capture less than 20% of the sample.

Sequencing was done on a sample of liver tumor tissue from sampling region 4. This specimen's cell subset or site label, per the study, means: tumor region T4, right-lateral pole. Receptor source: a man between 40 and 49 years old with primary liver carcinoma and hepatitis B virus infection.

This rearrangement joins TRBV14 to TRBJ2-6; D possibly corresponds to TRBD1 (6 bases). CDR3 length equals 19 residues. From germline, CDR1 is SGHDN and CDR2 FVKESK. In DNA form, the CDR3 reads TGTACCAACTGCCCACGATGGACAGTGCTCCTCTCTGGGGCCAACGTCCTGACTTTC. Protein product: CTNCPRWTVLLSGANVLTF.

This clonotype was counted once. Lacking the conserved final phenylalanine or tryptophan, this CDR3 likely reflects a read error. The rearrangement links TRBV11-2 to TRBJ2-6; D not certain. The ends were cut back, 10 bases at V and 2 bases at J, with 15 bases in the middle. The germline V gene encodes CDR1 SGHAT and CDR2 FQNNGV. The CDR3 totals 15 residues. Written as DNA, the CDR3 is TGTGCCACCCAACGGCCGCGCACTGGGGCCAACGTCCTGACTTTA. It codes for CATQRPRTGANVLTL.

This clonotype has just one count. One end of the junction does not line up with germline, which may come from a read error. The chain uses TRBV11-1 and TRBJ1-6; possibly TRBD1 for D (5 bases). The CDR3 has 13 amino acids. Germline V gene sequence: CDR1 SGHAT, CDR2 FQDESV (reference sequence). CDR3 amino acids: CTSSRTLVSLLHF. In DNA, the CDR3 is TGTACCAGCAGCCGGACACTGGTTTCACTCCTACACTTT. Drawing the rest from reference TRBV11-1 and TRBJ1-6, the complete variable domain is EAEVAQSPRYKITEKSQAVAFWCDPISGHATLYWYRQILGQGPELLVQFQDESVVDDSQLPKDRFSAERLKGVDSTLKIQPAELGDSAMYLCTSSRTLVSLLHFGNGTRLTVT.

In regard to this clonotype: The junction departs from germline at one end; a sequencing error may be responsible. The chain has TRBV12-5 and TRBJ2-7, with D perhaps matching TRBD1 or TRBD2 (5 bases each). CDR3 size: 13 residues. CDR1 is LGHNT and CDR2 is FRNRAP in the germline V gene. The CDR3 spells CVDEGTGSYEQCF. The CDR3 DNA reads TGTGTCGATGAGGGGACCGGTTCCTACGAGCAGTGCTTC.

Regarding this clonotype: A junction end diverges from the germline sequence, so it may reflect a read error. V and J are TRBV14 and TRBJ1-1; TRBD1 aligns across 8 bases. Germline V gene lookup returns CDR1 SGHDN and CDR2 FVKESK. This CDR3 has 13 residues. CDR3 sequence (DNA): TGTGCCAGTAGCCAAGGACAGGGAATAGTAGCTTTCTTT. It specifies CASSQGQGIVAFF.

In the case of this clonotype: The junction does not match germline at one end; this may be a read error. The gene calls are TRBV30 and TRBJ2-3; TRBD2 might be the D (6 bases). The CDR3 has 14 residues. Germline CDR1 and CDR2: GTSNPN and SVGIG (reference sequence). CDR3 in amino acids: CAYSRSGVTDMQYF. CDR3 DNA sequence: TGTGCCTATTCCCGTTCGGGAGTCACAGATATGCAGTATTTT.

Points on this clonotype: Because it lacks the conserved phenylalanine or tryptophan at the end, this CDR3 is likely a read error. The chain couples TRBV29-1 to TRBJ2-1, with 9 positions matching TRBD2. The CDR3 length is 15 residues. The germline V gene has CDR1 SQVTM and CDR2 ANQGSEA. The CDR3 DNA follows: TGCAGCGTTGTTAGCGGGAGCCACTCCTATAATGAGCAGTTCCTC. Translation gives CSVVSGSHSYNEQFL.

To note about this clonotype: At one boundary the junction diverges from the germline segment, which might be a read error. The gene calls are TRBV29-1 and TRBJ1-1; D remains ambiguous. The CDR3 contains 11 residues. Germline loops: CDR1 SQVTM, CDR2 ANQGSEA. The CDR3 protein is CSVIESSEAFF. DNA of the CDR3: TGTAGCGTTATCGAGAGCTCTGAAGCTTTCTTT. Variable domain in full (rest from reference TRBV29-1 and TRBJ1-1): SAVISQKPSRDICQRGTSLTIQCQVDSQVTMMFWYRQQPGQSLTLIATANQGSEATYESGFVIDKFPISRPNLTFSTLTVSNMSPEDSSIYLCSVIESSEAFFGQGTRLTVV.

With regard to this clonotype: The final CDR3 position lacks the conserved phenylalanine or tryptophan, pointing to a likely read error. This rearrangement joins TRBV4-1 to TRBJ2-2; the D is unclear. This CDR3 comprises 14 residues. V lost 2 bases and J lost 9, with 13 bases in between. Germline V gene sequence: CDR1 MGHRA, CDR2 YSYEKL. CDR3 nucleotides: TGCGCCAGCAGCCAACTTACCCTCTCACGGGAGCTGTTTTAT. Protein sequence: CASSQLTLSRELFY.

This clonotype was found a few times. A junction end diverges from the germline sequence, so it may reflect a read error. This chain joins TRBV5-6 and TRBJ1-2; no clear D gene. This CDR3 comprises 12 residues. Germline V gene data show CDR1 as SGHDT and CDR2 as YYEEEE. The CDR3, as DNA: TGTGCCAGTAGCTCCGGGAAATCTGACTACACCTTC. Its protein is CASSSGKSDYTF.